Listed here are 9 T cell receptor beta chains from one sample, sequenced in a study of OX40 agonist ivuxolimab in advanced cancers. Method: immunoSEQ multiplex PCR; TCRdb's copy keeps in-frame clones and lacks some. The sample holds roughly 15,000 clones; around 87% are singletons and the top ten take approximately 7%. Here the sequenced sample was CD4+ or CD8+ T cells sorted from blood, taken in a trial of the OX40 agonist ivuxolimab. Receptor source: an adult with an advanced solid tumor such as melanoma, head and neck, liver or kidney cancer.

This clone appeared a few times. The rearrangement joins TRBV19 to TRBJ1-1; D remains ambiguous. Germline-derived CDR1 and CDR2 are LNHDA and SQIVND (reference sequence). The CDR3 totals 11 residues. Between the trimmed V and J ends, which lost 5 bases and 8 bases, there was a span of 9 bases. The CDR3: CASSQTLEAFF. In DNA form, the CDR3 reads TGTGCCAGTAGTCAGACCTTAGAAGCTTTCTTT.

This rearrangement joins TRBV7-9 to TRBJ1-1; tentatively, D is TRBD1 (6 bases). Trimming left V 6 bases short and J 1 base short, with 21 bases between. The CDR3 spans 17 residues. CDR1 and CDR2 from the germline V gene are SEHNR and FQNEAQ (reference sequence). The CDR3 loop reads CASSTKRGERQNTEAFF. In DNA, the CDR3 is TGTGCCAGCAGTACAAAAAGGGGGGAAAGACAGAACACTGAAGCTTTCTTT.

The gene calls are TRBV9 and TRBJ1-6, with D possibly TRBD1 on 6 matching bases. Trimming stripped 3 bases from V and 7 bases from J, with 8 bases between. This CDR3 region has 13 residues. Germline CDR1 and CDR2: SGDLS and YYNGEE. CDR3 loop: CASSETGNSPLHF. The CDR3 bases are TGTGCCAGCAGCGAGACAGGCAATTCACCCCTCCACTTT.

CDR3 nucleotides: TGTGCCAGCACCATCGACCCCAACTCCTACGAGCAGTACTTC. Amino acids: CASTIDPNSYEQYF. The chain uses TRBV7-9 and TRBJ2-7, with D hard to call. Trimming took 7 bases from V and 0 from J, leaving 13 bases between them. The CDR3 is 14 amino acids. Germline CDR1 and CDR2: SEHNR and FQNEAQ (reference sequence).

The genes are TRBV9 and TRBJ1-1, with TRBD1 matching 7 bases. The J segment lost 1 base and the V segment lost 2 bases, leaving 5 bases of the junction unmatched. The germline CDR1 and CDR2 sequences are SGDLS and YYNGEE. CDR3 length: 15 amino acids. CDR3 DNA sequence: TGTGCCAGCAGCGTCCGGGACAGACCGAACACTGAAGCTTTCTTT. Translation gives CASSVRDRPNTEAFF.

The rearrangement uses TRBV27 and TRBJ2-3; 8 nucleotides line up with TRBD2. The germline V gene encodes CDR1 MNHEY and CDR2 SMNVEV (reference sequence). V trimming: 5 bases; J trimming: 2 bases; junction bases outside the gene matches: 9. This CDR3 has 16 residues. The CDR3 nucleotides read TGTGCCAGCAGTGAAACTAGCGGCACCTTCACAGATACGCAGTATTTT. Its translation is CASSETSGTFTDTQYF.

About this clone: Other DNA sequences in this specimen translate into the identical CDR3. In nucleotides, the CDR3 is TGTGCCAGCAGTCTAATGACAGCTGGAAACACCATATATTTT. It is translated as CASSLMTAGNTIYF. This sequence joins TRBV28 and TRBJ1-3; maybe TRBD1 (5 bases). V was trimmed by 5 bases and J by 2 bases, leaving 10 bases between them. CDR1 is MDHEN, CDR2 SYDVKM, per germline. The CDR3 loop spans 14 amino acids.

The chain carries TRBV7-9 and TRBJ2-1; 11 bases line up with TRBD2. Germline V gives CDR1 SEHNR, CDR2 FQNEAQ (reference sequence). V lost 2 bases and J lost 15; bases outside the gene matches: 9. The CDR3 runs 14 residues. CDR3 loop: CASSLLSTSGGRFF. CDR3 nucleotide sequence: TGTGCCAGCAGCTTATTATCTACTAGCGGGGGTAGGTTCTTC. The full variable domain, with the rest looked up from reference TRBV7-9 and TRBJ2-1, is DTGVSQNPRHKITKRGQNVTFRCDPISEHNRLYWYRQTLGQGPEFLTYFQNEAQLEKSRLLSDRFSAERPKGSFSTLEIQRTEQGDSAMYLCASSLLSTSGGRFFGPGTRLTVL.

The rearrangement joins TRBV19 to TRBJ2-3; the D call may be TRBD1 or TRBD2 (5 bases each). Trimming stripped 2 bases from V and 8 bases from J, with 17 bases between. Germline CDR1 reads LNHDA; CDR2 reads SQIVND (reference sequence). The CDR3 has 15 residues. CDR3 coding DNA: TGTGCCAGTAGTATAACCACAGGTACCAGCGGTACGCAGTATTTT. Translation gives CASSITTGTSGTQYF.